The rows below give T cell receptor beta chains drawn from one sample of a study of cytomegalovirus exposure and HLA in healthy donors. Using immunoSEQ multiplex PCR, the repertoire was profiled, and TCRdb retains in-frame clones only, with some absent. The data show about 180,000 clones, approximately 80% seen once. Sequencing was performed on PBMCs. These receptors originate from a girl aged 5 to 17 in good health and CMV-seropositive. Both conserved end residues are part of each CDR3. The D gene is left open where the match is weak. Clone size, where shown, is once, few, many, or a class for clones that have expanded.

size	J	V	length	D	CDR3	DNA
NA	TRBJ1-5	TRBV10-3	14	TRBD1	CAISSGGGNQPQHF	TGTGCCATCAGTTCAGGGGGCGGCAATCAGCCCCAGCATTTT
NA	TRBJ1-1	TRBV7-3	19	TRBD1	CASSPTGQGALPFSTEAFF	TGTGCCAGCAGCCCAACGGGACAGGGGGCTCTTCCTTTTAGCACTGAAGCTTTCTTT
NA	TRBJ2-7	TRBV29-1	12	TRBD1	CSVGQGDYEQYF	TGCAGCGTCGGACAGGGGGACTACGAGCAGTACTTC
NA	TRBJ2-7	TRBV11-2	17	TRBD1	CASSSLPGTGSSYEQYF	TGTGCCAGCAGCTCACTTCCTGGGACAGGGAGCTCCTACGAGCAGTACTTC
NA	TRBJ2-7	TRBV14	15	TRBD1	CASSQVWTGGYEQYF	TGTGCCAGCAGCCAAGTTTGGACAGGGGGCTACGAGCAGTACTTC
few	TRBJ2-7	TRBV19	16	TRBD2	CASSPLGLAGAYEQYF	TGTGCCAGTAGTCCACTGGGACTAGCGGGAGCGTACGAGCAGTACTTC
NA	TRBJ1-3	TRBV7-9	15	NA	CASSPTYSSGNTIYF	TGTGCCAGCAGTCCGACATACAGCTCTGGAAACACCATATATTTT
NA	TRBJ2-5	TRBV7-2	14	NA	CASSGWAGLETQYF	TGTGCCAGCAGCGGGTGGGCGGGTTTAGAGACCCAGTACTTC
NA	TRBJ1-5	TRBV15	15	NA	CATSPYRVSNQPQHF	TGTGCCACCAGTCCATACCGGGTTAGCAATCAGCCCCAGCATTTT
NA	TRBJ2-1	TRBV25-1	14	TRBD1	CASSVYRGHNEQFF	TGTGCCAGCAGTGTATACAGGGGCCACAATGAGCAGTTCTTC
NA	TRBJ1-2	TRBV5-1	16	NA	CASSLMSTQVHYGYTF	TGCGCCAGCAGCTTGATGTCTACGCAGGTACACTATGGCTACACCTTC
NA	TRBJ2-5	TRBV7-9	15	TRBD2	CASSPHTSVQETQYF	TGTGCCAGCAGCCCGCATACTAGCGTACAAGAGACCCAGTACTTC
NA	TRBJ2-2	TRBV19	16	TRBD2	CASSPRREGVTGELFF	TGTGCCAGTAGCCCGCGGCGGGAGGGGGTCACCGGGGAGCTGTTTTTT
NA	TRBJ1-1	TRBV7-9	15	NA	CASSLGWYMNTEAFF	TGTGCCAGCAGCTTAGGTTGGTACATGAACACTGAAGCTTTCTTT
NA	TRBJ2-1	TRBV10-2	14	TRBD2	CASSGEGFYNEQFF	TGCGCCAGCAGTGGGGAGGGGTTTTACAATGAGCAGTTCTTC
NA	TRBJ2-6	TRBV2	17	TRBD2	CASSVLAGGSGANVLTF	TGTGCCAGCAGTGTCCTAGCGGGAGGCTCTGGGGCCAACGTCCTGACTTTC
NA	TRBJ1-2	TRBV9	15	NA	CASSVVDRSFYGYTF	TGTGCCAGCAGCGTAGTCGACAGGAGCTTCTATGGCTACACCTTC
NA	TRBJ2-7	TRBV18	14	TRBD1	CASSDRDSTYEQYF	TGTGCCAGCTCAGACCGGGACAGTACCTACGAGCAGTACTTC
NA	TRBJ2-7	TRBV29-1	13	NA	CSVETGQLDEQYF	TGCAGCGTTGAAACGGGACAACTTGACGAGCAGTACTTC
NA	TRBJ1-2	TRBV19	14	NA	CASSEQGWADGYTF	TGTGCCAGTAGTGAACAGGGTTGGGCGGATGGCTACACCTTC
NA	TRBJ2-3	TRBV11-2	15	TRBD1	CASTQGQGSTDTQYF	TGTGCCAGCACCCAGGGACAGGGGAGCACAGATACGCAGTATTTT
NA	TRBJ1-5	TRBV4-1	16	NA	CASSQRSGYSNQPQHF	TGCGCCAGCAGCCAACGGAGCGGGTATAGCAATCAGCCCCAGCATTTT
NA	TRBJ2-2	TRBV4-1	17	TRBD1	CASSRLPTGGTTGELFF	TGCGCCAGCAGCCGCCTCCCGACAGGGGGCACAACCGGGGAGCTGTTTTTT
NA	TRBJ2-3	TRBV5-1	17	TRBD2	CASSLGAGGPVTDTQYF	TGCGCCAGCAGCTTGGGCGCGGGAGGGCCGGTGACAGATACGCAGTATTTT
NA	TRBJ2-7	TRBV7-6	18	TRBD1	CASSSRPGTGGLGYEQYF	TGTGCCAGCAGCTCCCGTCCCGGGACAGGGGGCTTAGGTTACGAGCAGTACTTC
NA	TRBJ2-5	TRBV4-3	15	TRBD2	CASSQSGKNQETQYF	TGCGCCAGCAGCCAAAGCGGGAAGAACCAAGAGACCCAGTACTTC
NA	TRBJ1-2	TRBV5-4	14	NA	CASSSGQGGYGYTF	TGTGCCAGCAGCTCTGGCCAGGGAGGCTATGGCTACACCTTC
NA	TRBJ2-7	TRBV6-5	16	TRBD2	CASSSLQTSGSRSQYF	TGTGCCAGCAGTTCTCTCCAGACTAGCGGGAGTAGGTCGCAGTACTTC